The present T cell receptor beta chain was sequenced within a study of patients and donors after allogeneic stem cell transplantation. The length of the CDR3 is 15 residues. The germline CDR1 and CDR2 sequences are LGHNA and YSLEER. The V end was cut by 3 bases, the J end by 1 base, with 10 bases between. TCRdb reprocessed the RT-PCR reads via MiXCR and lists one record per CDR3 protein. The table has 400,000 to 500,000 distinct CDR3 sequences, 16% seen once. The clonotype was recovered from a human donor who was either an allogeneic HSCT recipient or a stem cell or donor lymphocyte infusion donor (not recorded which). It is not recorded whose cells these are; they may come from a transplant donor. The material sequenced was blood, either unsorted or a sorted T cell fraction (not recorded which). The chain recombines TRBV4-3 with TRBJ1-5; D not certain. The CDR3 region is CASSQARQSNQPQHF. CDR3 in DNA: TGCGCCAGCAGCCAGGCCCGGCAGAGCAATCAGCCCCAGCATTTT.